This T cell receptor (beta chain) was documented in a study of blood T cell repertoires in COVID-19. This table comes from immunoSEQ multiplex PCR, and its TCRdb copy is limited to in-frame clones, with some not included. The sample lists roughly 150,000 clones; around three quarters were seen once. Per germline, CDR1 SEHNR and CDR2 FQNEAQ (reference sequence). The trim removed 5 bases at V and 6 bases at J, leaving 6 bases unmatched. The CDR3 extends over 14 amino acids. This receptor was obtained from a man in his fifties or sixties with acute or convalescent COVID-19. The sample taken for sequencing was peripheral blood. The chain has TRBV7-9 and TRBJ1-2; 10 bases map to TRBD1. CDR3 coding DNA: TGTGCCAGCAGCCGAGACAGGGGGCAGAATGGCTACACCTTC. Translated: CASSRDRGQNGYTF.